The 23 T cell receptor beta chains below come from one sample, sequenced in a study of radiotherapy plus CTLA-4 blockade in lung cancer. Clones were read by immunoSEQ multiplex PCR, and TCRdb kept only the in-frame ones, dropping some. The table shows over 50,000 clones, with around 85% occurring only once. The material sequenced was peripheral blood, taken from a patient treated with radiotherapy plus ipilimumab. The receptors shown here come from a human donor with non-small cell lung cancer who had a complete response to radiotherapy plus ipilimumab.

The chain combines TRBV7-2 with TRBJ1-1; D unclear. CDR3 length: 15 amino acids. Germline V gene data show CDR1 as SGHTA and CDR2 as FQGNSA. Trimming removed 6 bases at V and 0 bases at J, with 14 bases between. The CDR3 protein is CASSSQSLMNTEAFF. In DNA form, the CDR3 reads TGTGCCAGCAGTTCACAGAGTCTCATGAACACTGAAGCTTTCTTT.

The chain has TRBV2 and TRBJ1-2; a weak D match, TRBD1 (6 bases). Trimming took off 2 bases at V and 5 bases at J, with 15 bases between the two ends. CDR1 is SNHLY and CDR2 is FYNNEI in the germline V gene. The CDR3 spans 15 residues. CDR3 sequence reads: CASSETQGLIYGYTF. As DNA, the CDR3 is TGTGCCAGCAGTGAAACCCAGGGGCTGATTTATGGCTACACCTTC. The full variable domain, completed using reference TRBV2 and TRBJ1-2, is EPEVTQTPSHQVTQMGQEVILRCVPISNHLYFYWYRQILGQKVEFLVSFYNNEISEKSEIFDDQFSVERPDGSNFTLKIRSTKLEDSAMYFCASSETQGLIYGYTFGSGTRLTVV.

The chain has TRBV29-1 and TRBJ2-4; a possible D gene is TRBD2 (5 bases). V dropped 4 bases and J dropped 0 bases, with 34 bases sitting between them. CDR1 and CDR2 (germline): SQVTM, ANQGSEA. This CDR3 spans 22 amino acids. CDR3 sequence: CSVGVEEIFDLTALLAKNIQYF. Written as DNA, the CDR3 is TGCAGCGTTGGGGTGGAGGAAATATTTGACCTAACCGCTCTTTTAGCCAAAAACATTCAGTACTTC.

This chain connects TRBV19 to TRBJ2-7; D perhaps matches TRBD2 (6 bases). Trimming left V 6 bases short and J 0 bases short, with 12 bases between. The CDR3 runs 14 residues. Germline V gene lookup returns CDR1 LNHDA and CDR2 SQIVND (reference sequence). The CDR3: CASRKGLSSYEQYF. CDR3 sequence (DNA): TGTGCCAGTAGGAAGGGACTGAGCTCCTACGAGCAGTACTTC.

This chain links TRBV11-3 with TRBJ1-1; tentatively, D is TRBD1 (5 bases). Per germline, CDR1 SGHNT and CDR2 YENEEA. Trimming removed 2 bases from V and 6 bases from J, with 13 bases in between. This CDR3 spans 14 amino acids. The CDR3 DNA reads as TGTGCCAGCAGCTTATCTACAGGCGGTTCTGAAGCTTTCTTT. This sequence encodes CASSLSTGGSEAFF.

The chain uses TRBV9 and TRBJ2-1, with 13 positions matching TRBD2. The CDR3 has 16 amino acids. Per germline, CDR1 SGDLS and CDR2 YYNGEE. J was trimmed by 6 bases and V by 3 bases; bases with no gene match: 6. Here the CDR3 reads CASSETSGGAFNEQFF. Here the CDR3 DNA reads TGTGCCAGCAGCGAAACTAGCGGGGGGGCCTTCAATGAGCAGTTCTTC.

This rearrangement joins TRBV7-9 to TRBJ2-3; TRBD2 matches 8 bases. Germline CDR1 reads SEHNR; CDR2 reads FQNEAQ (reference sequence). This CDR3 comprises 14 residues. The V and J ends lost 3 bases and 3 bases, in that order; junction bases with no gene match: 2. CDR3 DNA sequence: TGTGCCAGCAGCTTGAGCGGGGGAACAGATACGCAGTATTTT. Encoded protein: CASSLSGGTDTQYF.

The CDR3 DNA sequence: TGTGCCAGCAGCCCGCCGCAGGGTCGGGAGGATGCAGATACGCAGTATTTT. This translates into CASSPPQGREDADTQYF. The chain uses TRBV5-4 and TRBJ2-3, with 7 nucleotides matching TRBD2. This CDR3 spans 17 amino acids. The ends lost 4 bases at V and 4 bases at J; junction bases unmatched: 15. Germline CDR1 reads SGHNT; CDR2 reads YYREEE (reference sequence).

The V call is TRBV6-6, the J call TRBJ2-2; tentatively, D is TRBD1 (6 bases). The CDR3 spans 16 residues. V shed 2 bases and J shed 0 bases, with 10 bases lying between them. Germline V lookup: CDR1 MNHNY, CDR2 SVGAGI (reference sequence). CDR3 nucleotide sequence: TGTGCCAGCAGTTACCTGGACAGCGCGAACACCGGGGAGCTGTTTTTT. This gives the protein CASSYLDSANTGELFF.

The chain combines TRBV19 with TRBJ2-4, with 7 bases matching TRBD1. V shed 0 bases, J shed 1 base, and the junction held 12 bases outside the gene matches. Germline values: CDR1 LNHDA, CDR2 SQIVND (reference sequence). The CDR3 runs to 19 residues. The CDR3 coding sequence is TGTGCCAGTAGTATAGATGGGGGACAGTCCCTTGGGGCCAAAAACATTCAGTACTTC. This translates into CASSIDGGQSLGAKNIQYF.

On this clone itself: The DNA is left out, because the CDR3 cannot be placed on it with certainty; the CDR3 is given as TCRdb lists it. The rearrangement links TRBV19 to TRBJ2-2; the DNA was not used to check the table's D call, TRBD2. 16 amino acids form the CDR3, both terminal residues included. Germline CDR1 and CDR2: LNHDA and SQIVND (reference sequence). The CDR3 loop is CASTSVVNTYTGELFF.

This clone was observed a single time. CDR3 sequence reads: CASRLRDSSYNEQFF. For the CDR3, the DNA is TGTGCCAGCAGACTCCGGGACTCCTCCTACAATGAGCAGTTCTTC. The chain has TRBV6-5 and TRBJ2-1; a possible D gene is TRBD2 (6 bases). Germline loops: CDR1 MNHEY, CDR2 SVGAGI. With 6 bases removed from V and 0 bases from J, the gap between germline ends came to 12 bases. The CDR3 is 15 residues long.

This clone was detected a few times. The rearrangement joins TRBV15 to TRBJ2-1, with D tentatively TRBD1 (6 bases). Per germline, CDR1 LNHNV and CDR2 YYDKDF (reference sequence). The CDR3 extends over 18 amino acids. V dropped 4 bases and J dropped 4 bases, with 23 bases sitting between them. CDR3 nucleotides: TGTGCCACCAGCAAGGGATATTACCGGGACAAACAATACAATGAGCAGTTCTTC. The encoded protein is CATSKGYYRDKQYNEQFF.

V usage is TRBV5-5 and J usage is TRBJ2-7, with D perhaps matching TRBD2 (6 bases). This CDR3 contains 16 residues. The V and J ends lost 0 bases and 7 bases respectively, with 20 bases between them. Germline CDR1 and CDR2: SGHKS and YYEKEE (reference sequence). Here the CDR3 reads CASSLDMRDQISEQYF. The CDR3 DNA sequence: TGTGCCAGCAGCTTGGATATGCGGGACCAGATTTCTGAGCAGTACTTC. Looking up the rest from reference TRBV5-5 and TRBJ2-7 gives the full variable domain: DAGVTQSPTHLIKTRGQQVTLRCSPISGHKSVSWYQQVLGQGPQFIFQYYEKEERGRGNFPDRFSARQFPNYSSELNVNALLLGDSALYLCASSLDMRDQISEQYFGPGTRLTVT.

On this clone itself: The junction does not match germline at one end; this may be a read error. The chain is built from TRBV7-7 and TRBJ2-2; no clear D. Per the germline V gene, CDR1 is SSHAT and CDR2 is FNYEAQ (reference sequence). The CDR3 is made up of 15 amino acids. The CDR3 region is CASSAAPVGTGELFF. The CDR3 region has the DNA TGTGCTAGCAGCGCGGCCCCAGTCGGTACCGGGGAGCTGTTTTTT. Based on the CDR3 plus reference TRBV7-7 and TRBJ2-2, the full variable domain is GAGVSQSPRYKVTKRGQDVTLRCDPISSHATLYWYQQALGQGPEFLTYFNYEAQPDKSGLPSDRFSAERPEGSISTLTIQRTEQRDSAMYRCASSAAPVGTGELFFGEGSRLTVL.

This chain links TRBV4-3 with TRBJ1-1; D unclear. Trimming pared 2 bases from V and 0 bases from J, leaving 19 bases between. Germline CDR1 and CDR2: LGHNA and YSLEER. CDR3 size: 18 residues. The CDR3 DNA reads as TGCGCCAGCAGCCAACATGTAAATACGCGCCAGGTGAACACTGAAGCTTTCTTT. Its protein is CASSQHVNTRQVNTEAFF.

The genes are TRBV25-1 and TRBJ2-5; 10 bases align to TRBD2. Germline CDR1 MGHDK, CDR2 SYGVNS. The CDR3 contains 15 residues. V lost 6 bases and J lost 4; bases outside the gene matches: 8. The DNA of the CDR3 is TGTGCCAGCAGCGAAGCGGGGGGGTTACGAGAGACCCAGTACTTC. Its translation is CASSEAGGLRETQYF.

This clone has a single count. V usage is TRBV7-9 and J usage is TRBJ2-1; 7 bases map to TRBD2. V dropped 1 base and J dropped 4; count of bases not matched to a gene: 7. CDR1 SEHNR and CDR2 FQNEAQ come from the germline V gene (reference sequence). The CDR3 extends over 16 amino acids. CDR3 nucleotide sequence: TGTGCCAGCAGCTTAGGCCCGGGACTAACTTACAATGAGCAGTTCTTC. Encoded protein: CASSLGPGLTYNEQFF.

The rearrangement uses TRBV18 and TRBJ2-1, with 8 bases fitting TRBD2. With V trimmed by 2 bases and J by 9 bases, 9 bases remained unmatched. Germline V lookup: CDR1 KGHSH, CDR2 LQKENI. The CDR3 has 15 amino acids. The CDR3 loop is CASSPISGAGGEQFF. CDR3 in DNA: TGTGCCAGCTCACCAATTAGCGGGGCGGGAGGTGAGCAGTTCTTC.

This clone was found once. Relative to the germline gene, one junction end is altered; a read error may explain this. This chain uses TRBV7-7 with TRBJ2-1; D is possibly TRBD2 (5 bases). This CDR3 has 13 amino acids. From germline, CDR1 is SSHAT and CDR2 FNYEAQ (reference sequence). The CDR3 region has the DNA TGTGCTAGCAGCTTAGACAACCGGGGAGAGCAGTTCTTC. This translates into CASSLDNRGEQFF. Looking up the rest from reference TRBV7-7 and TRBJ2-1 gives the full variable domain: GAGVSQSPRYKVTKRGQDVTLRCDPISSHATLYWYQQALGQGPEFLTYFNYEAQPDKSGLPSDRFSAERPEGSISTLTIQRTEQRDSAMYRCASSLDNRGEQFFGPGTRLTVL.

The count of this clone is one. Here the CDR3 reads CASSQDPEYNEQFF. CDR3 DNA sequence: TGCGCCAGCAGCCAAGATCCGGAGTACAATGAGCAGTTCTTC. V is TRBV4-3 and J is TRBJ2-1; D is ambiguous. Trimming took off 0 bases at V and 4 bases at J, with 7 bases between the two ends. The CDR3 sequence is 14 residues long. From germline, CDR1 is LGHNA and CDR2 YSLEER.

The chain combines TRBV18 with TRBJ2-5; 8 nucleotides line up with TRBD1. Near its end, the DNA agrees better with TRBJ2-7, so the J call may be wrong. The V gene's germline CDR1 is KGHSH and CDR2 LQKENI. The CDR3 is 14 residues long. The CDR3 DNA is TGTGCCAGCTCACCACCTGACAGGGGCATCGAGCAGTACTTC. Translating gives CASSPPDRGIEQYF.

The rearrangement joins TRBV6-5 to TRBJ1-2, with 7 bases that match TRBD1. V was clipped by 0 bases and J by 3 bases; unmatched bases: 4. This CDR3 spans 15 amino acids. Germline lookup yields CDR1 MNHEY and CDR2 SVGAGI. As DNA, the CDR3 is TGTGCCAGCAGTTACTCGACAGGGTCCTACTATGGCTACACCTTC. Translated: CASSYSTGSYYGYTF.